This T cell receptor (beta chain) emerged from a study of cytomegalovirus exposure and HLA in healthy donors. Study-wide results and caveats: What TCR beta sequences reportedly achieved was accurate prediction of HLA-A and HLA-B alleles in most subjects.

In the PCR, 60 Vbeta and 13 Jbeta primers were used. Measured with immunoSEQ multiplex PCR; TCRdb has only the in-frame clones, and not every one. This table holds roughly 190,000 clones, roughly 9.5% found once. The CDR3 has 19 residues. Germline V lookup: CDR1 WNHNN, CDR2 SYGVQD (reference sequence). The junction had 11 bases not matched to a gene; V was cut back by 2 bases and J by 2 bases. Turning to this clone: The antigen remains unidentified.

The sequencing sample was made of PBMCs. This receptor was taken from a woman aged 30 to 39 in good health and CMV-seropositive. The chain has TRBV10-1 and TRBJ2-3; the match to TRBD2 covers 12 bases. In DNA form, the CDR3 reads TGCGCCAGCAGTGAGGCAGGACCCCTAGCGGGAGGGCCCACAGATACGCAGTATTTT. It yields the protein CASSEAGPLAGGPTDTQYF.